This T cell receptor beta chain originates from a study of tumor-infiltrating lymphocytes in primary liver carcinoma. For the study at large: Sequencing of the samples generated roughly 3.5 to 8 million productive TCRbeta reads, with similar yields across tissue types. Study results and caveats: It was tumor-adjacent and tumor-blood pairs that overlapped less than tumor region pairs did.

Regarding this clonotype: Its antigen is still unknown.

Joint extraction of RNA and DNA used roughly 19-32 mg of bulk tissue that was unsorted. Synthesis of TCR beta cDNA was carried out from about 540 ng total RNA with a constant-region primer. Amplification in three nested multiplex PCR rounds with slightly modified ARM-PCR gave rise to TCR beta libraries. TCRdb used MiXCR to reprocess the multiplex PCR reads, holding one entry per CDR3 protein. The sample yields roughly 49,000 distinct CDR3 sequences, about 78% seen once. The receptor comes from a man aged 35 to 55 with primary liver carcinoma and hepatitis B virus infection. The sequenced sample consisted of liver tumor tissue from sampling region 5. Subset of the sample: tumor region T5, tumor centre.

CDR3 region: CASSPQRTGGNEKLFF. CDR3 nucleotide sequence: TGTGCCAGCAGCCCCCAACGGACAGGGGGGAATGAAAAACTGTTTTTT. This sequence joins TRBV7-8 and TRBJ1-4, with 10 bases matching TRBD1. Germline values: CDR1 SGHVS, CDR2 FQNEAQ. This CDR3 contains 16 residues. J was trimmed by 5 bases and V by 5 bases; bases with no gene match: 8.